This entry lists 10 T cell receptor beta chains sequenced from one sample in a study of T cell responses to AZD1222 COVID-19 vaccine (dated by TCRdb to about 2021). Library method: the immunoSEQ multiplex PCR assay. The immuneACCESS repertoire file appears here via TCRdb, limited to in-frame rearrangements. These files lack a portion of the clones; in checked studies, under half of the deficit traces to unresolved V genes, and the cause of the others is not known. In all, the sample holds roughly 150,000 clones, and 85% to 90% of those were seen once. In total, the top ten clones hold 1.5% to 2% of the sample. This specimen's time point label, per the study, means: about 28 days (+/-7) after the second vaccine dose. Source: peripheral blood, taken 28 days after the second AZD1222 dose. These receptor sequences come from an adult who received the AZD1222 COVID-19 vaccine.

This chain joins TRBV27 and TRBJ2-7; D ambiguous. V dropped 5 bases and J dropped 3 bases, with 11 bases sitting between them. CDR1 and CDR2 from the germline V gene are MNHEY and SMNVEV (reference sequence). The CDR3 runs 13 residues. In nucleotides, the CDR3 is TGTGCCAGCAGTGGAGAATGGGGCTACGAGCAGTACTTC. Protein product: CASSGEWGYEQYF.

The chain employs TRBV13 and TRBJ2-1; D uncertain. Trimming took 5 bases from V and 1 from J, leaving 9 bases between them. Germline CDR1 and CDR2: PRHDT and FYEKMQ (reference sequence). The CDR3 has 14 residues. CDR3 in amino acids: CASSPRLSYNEQFF. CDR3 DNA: TGTGCCAGCAGCCCCCGGCTTTCCTACAATGAGCAGTTCTTC. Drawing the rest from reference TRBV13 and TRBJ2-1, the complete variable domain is AAGVIQSPRHLIKEKRETATLKCYPIPRHDTVYWYQQGPGQDPQFLISFYEKMQSDKGSIPDRFSAQQFSDYHSELNMSSLELGDSALYFCASSPRLSYNEQFFGPGTRLTVL.

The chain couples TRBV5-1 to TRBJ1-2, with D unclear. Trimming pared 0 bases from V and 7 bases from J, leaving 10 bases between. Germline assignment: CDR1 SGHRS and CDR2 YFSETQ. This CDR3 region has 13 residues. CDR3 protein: CASSLVFGLGYTF. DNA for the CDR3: TGCGCCAGCAGCTTGGTGTTCGGGCTTGGCTACACCTTC.

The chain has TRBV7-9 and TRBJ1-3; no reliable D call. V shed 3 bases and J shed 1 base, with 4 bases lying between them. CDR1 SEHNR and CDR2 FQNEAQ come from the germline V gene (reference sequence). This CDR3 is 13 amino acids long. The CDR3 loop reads CASSLASGNTIYF. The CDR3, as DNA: TGTGCCAGCAGCTTGGCATCTGGAAACACCATATATTTT.

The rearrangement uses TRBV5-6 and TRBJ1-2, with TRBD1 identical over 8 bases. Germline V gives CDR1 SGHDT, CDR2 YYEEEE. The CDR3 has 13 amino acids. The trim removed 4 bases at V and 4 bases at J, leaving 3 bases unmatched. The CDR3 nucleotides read TGTGCCAGCAGCCCCGACAGGGGCTATGGCTACACCTTC. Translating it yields CASSPDRGYGYTF.

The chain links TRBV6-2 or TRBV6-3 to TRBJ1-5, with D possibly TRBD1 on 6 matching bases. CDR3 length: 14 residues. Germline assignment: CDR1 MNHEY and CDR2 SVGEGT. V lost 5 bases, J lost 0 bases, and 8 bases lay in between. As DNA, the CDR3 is TGTGCCAGCAGTACAGGGCTTAGCAATCAGCCCCAGCATTTT. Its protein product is CASSTGLSNQPQHF.

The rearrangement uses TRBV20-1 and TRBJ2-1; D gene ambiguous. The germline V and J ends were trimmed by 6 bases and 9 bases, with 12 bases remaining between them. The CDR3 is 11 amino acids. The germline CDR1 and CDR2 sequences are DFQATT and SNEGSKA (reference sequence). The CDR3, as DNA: TGCAGTGCGCAAAACAGAGGTGAGCAGTTCTTC. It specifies CSAQNRGEQFF.

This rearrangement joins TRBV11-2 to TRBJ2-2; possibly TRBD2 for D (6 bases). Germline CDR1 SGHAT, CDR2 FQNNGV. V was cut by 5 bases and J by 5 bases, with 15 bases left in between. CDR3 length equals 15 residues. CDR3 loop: CASSLRPGRTGELFF. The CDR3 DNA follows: TGTGCCAGCAGCCTAAGGCCAGGGAGGACCGGGGAGCTGTTTTTT.

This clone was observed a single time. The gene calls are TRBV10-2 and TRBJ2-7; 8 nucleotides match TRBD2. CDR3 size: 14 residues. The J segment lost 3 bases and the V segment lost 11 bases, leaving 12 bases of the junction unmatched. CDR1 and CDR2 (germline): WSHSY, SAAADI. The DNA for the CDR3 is TGCGCCGCCCAGCAGTTAGCGGGGAGCTACGAGCAGTACGTC. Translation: CAAQQLAGSYEQYV.

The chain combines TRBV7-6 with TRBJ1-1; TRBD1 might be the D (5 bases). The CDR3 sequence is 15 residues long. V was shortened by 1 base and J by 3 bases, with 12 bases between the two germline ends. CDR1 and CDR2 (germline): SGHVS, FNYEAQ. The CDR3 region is CASSLGNRWDTEAFF. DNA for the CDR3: TGTGCCAGCAGCTTAGGCAACAGGTGGGACACTGAAGCTTTCTTT.